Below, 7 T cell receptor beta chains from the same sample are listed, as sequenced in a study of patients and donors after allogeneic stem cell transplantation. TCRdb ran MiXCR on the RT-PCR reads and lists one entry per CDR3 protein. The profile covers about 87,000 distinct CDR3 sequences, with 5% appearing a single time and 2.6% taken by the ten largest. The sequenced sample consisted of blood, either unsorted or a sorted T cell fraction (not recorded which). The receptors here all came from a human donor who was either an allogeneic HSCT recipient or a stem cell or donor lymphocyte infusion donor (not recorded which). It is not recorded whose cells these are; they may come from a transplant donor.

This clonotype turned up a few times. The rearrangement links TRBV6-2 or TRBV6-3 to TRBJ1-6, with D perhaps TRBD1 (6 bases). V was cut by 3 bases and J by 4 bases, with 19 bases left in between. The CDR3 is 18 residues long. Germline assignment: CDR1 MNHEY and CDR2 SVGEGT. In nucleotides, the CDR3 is TGTGCCAGCAGTTATCGCCCTTCGGGGACACTTTATAATTCACCCCTCCACTTT. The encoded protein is CASSYRPSGTLYNSPLHF.

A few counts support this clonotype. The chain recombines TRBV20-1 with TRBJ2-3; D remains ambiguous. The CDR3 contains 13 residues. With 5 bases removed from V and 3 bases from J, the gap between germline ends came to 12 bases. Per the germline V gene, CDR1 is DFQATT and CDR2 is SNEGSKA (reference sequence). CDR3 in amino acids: CSAQLRFTDTQYF. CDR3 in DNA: TGCAGTGCTCAGTTGCGGTTTACAGATACGCAGTATTTT.

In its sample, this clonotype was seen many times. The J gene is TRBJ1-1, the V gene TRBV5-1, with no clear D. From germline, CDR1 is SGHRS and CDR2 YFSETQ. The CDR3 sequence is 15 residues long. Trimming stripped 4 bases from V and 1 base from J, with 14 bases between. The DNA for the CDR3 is TGCGCCAGCAGCCCGCTGTCCCTTGGGAACACTGAAGCTTTCTTT. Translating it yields CASSPLSLGNTEAFF.

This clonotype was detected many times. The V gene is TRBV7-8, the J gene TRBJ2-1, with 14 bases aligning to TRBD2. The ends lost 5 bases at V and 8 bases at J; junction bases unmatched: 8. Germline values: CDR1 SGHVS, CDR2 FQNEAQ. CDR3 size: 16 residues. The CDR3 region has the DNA TGTGCCAGCAGCGCCTACCGACTAGCGGGAGGGTATGAGCAGTTCTTC. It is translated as CASSAYRLAGGYEQFF.

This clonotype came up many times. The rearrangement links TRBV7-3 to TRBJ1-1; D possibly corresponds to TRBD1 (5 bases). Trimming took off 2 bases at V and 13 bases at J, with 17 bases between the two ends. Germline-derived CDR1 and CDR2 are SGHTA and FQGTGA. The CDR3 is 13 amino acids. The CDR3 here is CASSLSQGSVGFF. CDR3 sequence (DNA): TGTGCCAGCAGCTTATCCCAGGGATCCGTGGGTTTCTTT.

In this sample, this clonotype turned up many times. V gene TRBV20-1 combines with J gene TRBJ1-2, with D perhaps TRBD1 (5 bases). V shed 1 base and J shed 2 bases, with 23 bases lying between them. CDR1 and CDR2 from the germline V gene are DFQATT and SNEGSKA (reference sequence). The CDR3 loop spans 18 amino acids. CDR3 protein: CSARGVPTGAGDNYGYTF. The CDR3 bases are TGCAGTGCTAGAGGGGTTCCAACCGGGGCAGGCGACAACTATGGCTACACCTTC.

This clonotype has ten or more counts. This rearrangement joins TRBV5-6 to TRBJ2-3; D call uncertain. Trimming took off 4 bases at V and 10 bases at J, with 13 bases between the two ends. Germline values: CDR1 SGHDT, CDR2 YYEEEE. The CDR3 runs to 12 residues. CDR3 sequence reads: CASSKDEDAQYF. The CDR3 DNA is TGTGCCAGCAGCAAGGACGAGGATGCGCAGTATTTT.